This note documents a single TCR beta chain sequence. Its antigen remains unknown. This sample is part of a study of T cell responses to AZD1222 COVID-19 vaccine. For the study at large: Combined were second doses at about 4 or about 12 weeks. Study results and limitations: Nearly half of spike-specific TCRs reportedly go after variant regions that carry no mutations. Regions 160-218 and 743-854 held dominance among vaccine-associated CD4 TCRs, which spanned spike.

Measured with immunoSEQ multiplex PCR; TCRdb has only the in-frame clones, and not every one. The profile shows under 140,000 clones, about 88% of them singletons. V was clipped by 7 bases and J by 4 bases, with 16 bases between them. This CDR3 has 13 amino acids. Germline assignment: CDR1 SQVTM and CDR2 ANQGSEA. This receptor was taken from an adult in good health. Material: peripheral blood, obtained on day 0 of AZD1222 vaccination. This chain links TRBV29-1 with TRBJ1-1, with D maybe TRBD1 (5 bases). CDR3 DNA: TGCAGCGACAGAGACAGTATTGGCACTGAAGCTTTCTTT. This codes for CSDRDSIGTEAFF.